These 30 T cell receptor beta chains were all obtained from the same sample, sequenced in a study of human T cells and chemical hapten exposure. Time point: pre-sensitization, week 0. Treatment: therapeutic diphenylcyclopropenone sensitization with weekly scalp DPC. TCRdb re-derived calls from the RACE reads in MiXCR, one entry per CDR3 protein. This sample carries roughly 110,000 distinct CDR3 sequences, roughly 12% of them seen once, and the ten largest clones take over 1.5%. Sample: whole blood, taken in connection with sensitization to the hapten diphenylcyclopropenone (DPC). The source of these receptors is a woman in her 50s with alopecia areata. Some clones in this sample may be carry-over from other donors' samples.

J is TRBJ2-1 and V is TRBV6-5, with a tentative D call TRBD1 (6 bases). Trimming left V 5 bases short and J 2 bases short, with 10 bases between. The CDR3 covers 14 residues. Germline-derived CDR1 and CDR2 are MNHEY and SVGAGI. The chain's CDR3 is CASSTGPTYNEQFF. The CDR3 region has the DNA TGTGCCAGCAGTACAGGGCCAACCTACAATGAGCAGTTCTTC.

This clonotype was counted a few times. The rearrangement links TRBV12-3 or TRBV12-4 to TRBJ1-1; D is undetermined. The CDR3 contains 13 residues. Trimming took off 2 bases at V and 5 bases at J, with 9 bases between the two ends. The CDR3, as DNA: TGTGCCAGCAGTTTAACATCATGGACTGAAGCTTTCTTT. The encoded protein is CASSLTSWTEAFF.

This clonotype has more than one count but fewer than ten. V gene TRBV18 combines with J gene TRBJ1-1, with TRBD1 matching 8 bases. Trimming removed 0 bases from V and 5 bases from J; junction bases left unmatched: 5. This CDR3 comprises 15 residues. CDR1 is KGHSH and CDR2 is LQKENI in the germline V gene. CDR3 protein: CASSPPRTGRTEAFF. The DNA for the CDR3 is TGTGCCAGCTCACCACCGAGGACAGGGAGGACTGAAGCTTTCTTT.

This clonotype was observed a few times. The V and J genes are TRBV12-3 or TRBV12-4 and TRBJ1-1; weak D call: TRBD1 (5 bases). Deletions cut 5 bases from V and 1 base from J, with 17 bases between. This CDR3 has 16 amino acids. The CDR3: CASSRQSPRGNTEAFF. In DNA, the CDR3 is TGTGCCAGCAGTCGACAGTCCCCAAGGGGGAACACTGAAGCTTTCTTT.

The chain uses TRBV7-9 and TRBJ2-2; D may be TRBD1 or TRBD2 (5 bases each). In germline, CDR1 is SEHNR, CDR2 FQNEAQ (reference sequence). The CDR3 sequence is 15 residues long. V gave up 4 bases and J gave up 1 base, with 10 bases separating them. CDR3 sequence reads: CASSSGPRNTGELFF. CDR3 bases: TGTGCCAGCAGCTCGGGACCCAGGAACACCGGGGAGCTGTTTTTT.

This clonotype was recorded at least ten times. The chain carries TRBV6-1 and TRBJ1-5; TRBD1 is a possible D gene (5 bases). Germline values: CDR1 MNHNS, CDR2 SASEGT. There are 15 residues in the CDR3. Trimming removed 0 bases at V and 5 bases at J, with 11 bases between. The CDR3 spells CASSEAGGPYQPQHF. The CDR3 DNA follows: TGTGCCAGCAGTGAAGCGGGGGGTCCGTATCAGCCCCAGCATTTT.

This clonotype was detected only a few times. The chain couples TRBV9 to TRBJ2-2, with D maybe TRBD1 (6 bases). Germline V CDR1 and CDR2: SGDLS, YYNGEE. The CDR3 spans 12 residues. V was trimmed by 4 bases and J by 6 bases, leaving 7 bases between them. The DNA of the CDR3 is TGTGCCAGCAGCAGACAGGCCGGGGAGCTGTTTTTT. Protein: CASSRQAGELFF. Full variable domain (rest looked up from reference TRBV9 and TRBJ2-2): DSGVTQTPKHLITATGQRVTLRCSPRSGDLSVYWYQQSLDQGLQFLIQYYNGEERAKGNILERFSAQQFPDLHSELNLSSLELGDSALYFCASSRQAGELFFGEGSRLTVL.

This clonotype was observed many times. The CDR3 region has the DNA TGTGCCAGCAGCGTAGGTGTTCCCCCAGTCAGGTCACCCCTCCACTTT. Protein product: CASSVGVPPVRSPLHF. The chain combines TRBV9 with TRBJ1-6; no reliable D call. Deletions cut 0 bases from V and 10 bases from J, with 17 bases between. The CDR3 has 16 amino acids. Germline-derived CDR1 and CDR2 are SGDLS and YYNGEE.

This clonotype was seen repeatedly, ten times or more. The CDR3: CASVGNFRGQPQHF. The CDR3 nucleotides are TGTGCCAGCGTCGGAAATTTCAGGGGGCAGCCCCAGCATTTT. This chain joins TRBV6-1 and TRBJ1-5, with TRBD1 matching over 7 bases. Germline loops: CDR1 MNHNS, CDR2 SASEGT. Unmatched junction bases numbered 11, after V lost 8 bases and J lost 7 bases. The CDR3 runs to 14 residues.

This clonotype occurred a few times. V is TRBV6-2 or TRBV6-3 and J is TRBJ2-1, with 7 bases lining up with TRBD2. Germline CDR1 MNHEY, CDR2 SVGEGT. The CDR3 is 13 amino acids. Losses at the gene ends were 4 bases for V and 7 bases for J; bases not matched to a gene: 4. The CDR3 bases are TGTGCCAGCAGTTCCCTGGGGGGGAATGAGCAGTTCTTC. The encoded protein is CASSSLGGNEQFF.

V gene TRBV11-2 combines with J gene TRBJ2-2; TRBD1 matches 7 bases. The germline gives CDR1 SGHAT, CDR2 FQNNGV. J gave up 4 bases and V 4 bases, and 12 bases lay outside the gene matches. The CDR3 is 17 residues long. CDR3 DNA: TGTGCCAGCAGCTCGTTAAGACAGGGAGTAGGCACCGGGGAGCTGTTTTTT. Its protein product is CASSSLRQGVGTGELFF.

The V gene is TRBV7-9, the J gene TRBJ2-7; D is perhaps TRBD2 (6 bases). CDR3 size: 12 residues. Trimming took 4 bases from V and 6 from J, leaving 10 bases between them. Germline CDR1 reads SEHNR; CDR2 reads FQNEAQ (reference sequence). The CDR3 coding sequence is TGTGCCAGCAGCTACACCGGGGGCGAGCAGTACTTC. It is translated as CASSYTGGEQYF. Filled out from reference TRBV7-9 and TRBJ2-7, the complete variable domain reads DTGVSQNPRHKITKRGQNVTFRCDPISEHNRLYWYRQTLGQGPEFLTYFQNEAQLEKSRLLSDRFSAERPKGSFSTLEIQRTEQGDSAMYLCASSYTGGEQYFGPGTRLTVT.

The chain is built from TRBV5-1 and TRBJ1-1; possible D gene TRBD1, 5 bases. Germline values: CDR1 SGHRS, CDR2 YFSETQ. The ends were cut back, 4 bases at V and 0 bases at J, with 13 bases in the middle. CDR3 length: 15 residues. The CDR3 sequence: CASSPRDGLNTEAFF. CDR3 nucleotide sequence: TGCGCCAGCAGCCCCCGGGACGGATTGAACACTGAAGCTTTCTTT. The entire variable domain, with the rest obtained from reference TRBV5-1 and TRBJ1-1, is as follows: KAGVTQTPRYLIKTRGQQVTLSCSPISGHRSVSWYQQTPGQGLQFLFEYFSETQRNKGNFPGRFSGRQFSNSRSEMNVSTLELGDSALYLCASSPRDGLNTEAFFGQGTRLTVV.

This clonotype was picked up a small number of times. The rearrangement joins TRBV28 to TRBJ1-6, with D possibly matching TRBD1 (5 bases). The ends were cut back, 3 bases at V and 15 bases at J, with 12 bases in the middle. The CDR3 sequence is 12 residues long. Per germline, CDR1 MDHEN and CDR2 SYDVKM. This CDR3 is CASSLQGRFLHF. CDR3 bases: TGTGCCAGCAGTTTGCAGGGACGATTCCTCCACTTT.

This clonotype was recorded many times. This chain uses TRBV28 with TRBJ2-1, with D perhaps matching TRBD1 (6 bases). Germline CDR1 and CDR2: MDHEN and SYDVKM. This CDR3 spans 16 amino acids. With 5 bases removed from V and 1 base from J, the gap between germline ends came to 15 bases. In DNA, the CDR3 is TGTGCCAGCAGTCGCCTTACAGGGACATCCTACAATGAGCAGTTCTTC. This encodes CASSRLTGTSYNEQFF.

This clonotype was recorded a few times. The gene calls are TRBV5-6 and TRBJ1-6; D is unresolved. This CDR3 comprises 16 residues. With 0 bases removed from V and 4 bases from J, the gap between germline ends came to 11 bases. Germline V lookup: CDR1 SGHDT, CDR2 YYEEEE. The CDR3 DNA reads as TGTGCCAGCAGCTTGGGGGGATGGTCGTATAATTCACCCCTCCACTTT. Encoded protein: CASSLGGWSYNSPLHF. Complete variable domain (other parts from reference TRBV5-6 and TRBJ1-6): DAGVTQSPTHLIKTRGQQVTLRCSPKSGHDTVSWYQQALGQGPQFIFQYYEEEERQRGNFPDRFSGHQFPNYSSELNVNALLLGDSALYLCASSLGGWSYNSPLHFGNGTRLTVT.

This clonotype was found many times. The chain carries TRBV19 and TRBJ2-2; no clear D gene. Germline values: CDR1 LNHDA, CDR2 SQIVND (reference sequence). The V gene lost 5 bases and the J gene lost 0 bases, with 16 bases spanning the gap. The CDR3 is 17 residues long. The DNA for the CDR3 is TGTGCCAGTAGTCCCCTGGCACCCTCGACGAACACCGGGGAGCTGTTTTTT. Translation: CASSPLAPSTNTGELFF.

The chain recombines TRBV7-9 with TRBJ2-2, with D unclear. V was cut by 8 bases and J by 4 bases, with 20 bases left in between. This CDR3 contains 16 residues. Germline lookup yields CDR1 SEHNR and CDR2 FQNEAQ (reference sequence). This CDR3 reads CASRNIHGMGTGELFF. The CDR3, as DNA: TGTGCCAGCCGTAATATTCACGGAATGGGCACCGGGGAGCTGTTTTTT.

This clonotype was seen a few times. The rearrangement joins TRBV7-8 to TRBJ2-6, with D possibly being TRBD1 (5 bases). The germline V and J ends were trimmed by 0 bases and 0 bases, with 21 bases remaining between them. There are 21 residues in the CDR3. Germline V lookup: CDR1 SGHVS, CDR2 FQNEAQ. The CDR3 spells CASSLARIWADTRSGANVLTF. In DNA form, the CDR3 reads TGTGCCAGCAGCTTAGCGAGAATCTGGGCGGACACCCGCTCTGGGGCCAACGTCCTGACTTTC.

This clonotype was observed a handful of times. The chain uses TRBV28 and TRBJ2-7; D gene uncertain. The CDR3 sequence is 11 residues long. V was pared by 8 bases and J by 9 bases, with 14 bases between. Per germline, CDR1 MDHEN and CDR2 SYDVKM. The CDR3 DNA follows: TGTGCCAGCGTGGGTTTCACAGTGCAGTACTTC. This encodes CASVGFTVQYF.

This clonotype was counted only a few times. The rearrangement links TRBV28 to TRBJ1-2; D remains ambiguous. The CDR3 contains 12 residues. Germline lookup yields CDR1 MDHEN and CDR2 SYDVKM. Trimming shortened V by 3 bases and J by 5 bases, and 7 bases separated the two germline ends. The CDR3 loop reads CASSLPFYGYTF. In nucleotides, the CDR3 is TGTGCCAGCAGTTTGCCCTTTTATGGCTACACCTTC.

For the CDR3, the DNA is TGCGCCAGCAGCTTGGCCGGGACAGGGTATCCCGGGGAGCTGTTTTTT. This sequence encodes CASSLAGTGYPGELFF. The chain combines TRBV5-1 with TRBJ2-2; 9 nucleotides align to TRBD1. CDR1 is SGHRS and CDR2 is YFSETQ in the germline V gene. Germline trimming cut 0 bases from V and 6 bases from J; bases unmatched to any gene: 6. CDR3 length: 16 residues.

Many counts were recorded for this clonotype. The V gene is TRBV27, the J gene TRBJ2-2, with D tentatively TRBD1 (5 bases). The CDR3 totals 15 residues. V was pared by 2 bases and J by 0 bases, with 7 bases between. CDR1 is MNHEY and CDR2 is SMNVEV in the germline V gene (reference sequence). The CDR3: CASSLKGSNTGELFF. The CDR3 DNA sequence: TGTGCCAGCAGTTTAAAGGGGTCGAACACCGGGGAGCTGTTTTTT.

This clonotype was detected only a few times. The genes are TRBV12-3 or TRBV12-4 and TRBJ1-4; perhaps TRBD1 as D (6 bases). The CDR3 runs to 15 residues. Trimming took off 5 bases at V and 5 bases at J, with 15 bases between the two ends. The CDR3 protein is CASSPRRGRNEKLFF. CDR3 DNA: TGTGCCAGCAGTCCCCGCAGGGGTAGGAATGAAAAACTGTTTTTT.

This clonotype turned up a few times. The V gene is TRBV20-1, the J gene TRBJ2-3, with D perhaps matching TRBD1 (5 bases). Germline-derived CDR1 and CDR2 are DFQATT and SNEGSKA (reference sequence). Trimming took off 6 bases at V and 3 bases at J, with 16 bases between the two ends. The CDR3 is 14 residues long. DNA for the CDR3: TGCAGTGCAAGGTCTCAGGGAAGGACAGATACGCAGTATTTT. Protein sequence: CSARSQGRTDTQYF.

This clonotype has at least ten counts. This chain links TRBV7-9 with TRBJ2-1; D uncertain. Trimming took 1 base from V and 8 from J, leaving 12 bases between them. The CDR3 is 14 residues long. The germline V gene encodes CDR1 SEHNR and CDR2 FQNEAQ (reference sequence). CDR3 DNA sequence: TGTGCCAGCAGCTTAGTGGGCCCCCTGTATGAGCAGTTCTTC. It yields the protein CASSLVGPLYEQFF. Full variable domain (missing parts from reference TRBV7-9 and TRBJ2-1): DTGVSQNPRHKITKRGQNVTFRCDPISEHNRLYWYRQTLGQGPEFLTYFQNEAQLEKSRLLSDRFSAERPKGSFSTLEIQRTEQGDSAMYLCASSLVGPLYEQFFGPGTRLTVL.

The rearrangement links TRBV11-2 to TRBJ2-1, with TRBD1 matching 7 bases. CDR1 is SGHAT, CDR2 FQNNGV, per germline. The ends lost 3 bases at V and 7 bases at J; junction bases unmatched: 9. The CDR3 spans 15 residues. The CDR3: CASSFSRGLQNEQFF. The CDR3 DNA follows: TGTGCCAGCAGCTTTAGTAGGGGGCTTCAAAATGAGCAGTTCTTC.

J is TRBJ1-1 and V is TRBV15, with D unclear. This CDR3 region has 13 residues. Germline assignment: CDR1 LNHNV and CDR2 YYDKDF (reference sequence). V was clipped by 0 bases and J by 2 bases, with 4 bases between them. This chain's CDR3 is CATSREVNTEAFF. CDR3 DNA: TGTGCCACCAGCAGAGAAGTAAACACTGAAGCTTTCTTT.

This clonotype was seen more than once but under ten times. The genes are TRBV20-1 and TRBJ2-1; the D call may be TRBD1 or TRBD2 (6 bases each). The length of the CDR3 is 16 residues. Between the trimmed V and J ends, which lost 0 bases and 3 bases, there was a span of 15 bases. Germline values: CDR1 DFQATT, CDR2 SNEGSKA (reference sequence). The CDR3 loop is CSARDLGGSVYNEQFF. The CDR3 nucleotides are TGCAGTGCTAGAGATCTAGGGGGGTCAGTCTACAATGAGCAGTTCTTC.

This clonotype was counted ten times or more. The chain uses TRBV2 and TRBJ2-1; the match to TRBD1 covers 7 bases. CDR3 length equals 14 residues. V trimming: 6 bases; J trimming: 6 bases; junction bases outside the gene matches: 8. The germline gives CDR1 SNHLY, CDR2 FYNNEI. The CDR3 protein is CASRLETGRNEQFF. CDR3 coding DNA: TGTGCCAGCAGACTTGAGACAGGGCGCAATGAGCAGTTCTTC.